The 32 T cell receptor beta chains in this list originate from one sample, sequenced in a study of Ad26.COV2.S vaccination and SARS-CoV-2 variants (dated by TCRdb to the early 2020s). Sample treatment or condition, as interpreted from the label and publication: over 15 received Ad26.COV2.S at low or high dose, single or two shots; about 5 received placebo; per-sample allocation not given. Repertoires of vaccine and placebo recipients were sequenced from samples collected on day 63 after the first injection. Libraries were made using the immunoSEQ multiplex PCR assay. Sourced from immuneACCESS, this table was stored by TCRdb with only in-frame sequences that have V and J called. A share of the clones is absent; for the studies checked, an unresolved V gene accounts for under half, and the remainder has no known explanation. The sample yields approximately 480,000 clones; roughly 87% were counted once. The biggest ten clones account for 10% to 15% of the sample.

The material sequenced was peripheral blood, taken in a trial of Ad26.COV2.S vaccine versus placebo. These receptor sequences come from a person between 18 and 65 years old who received the Ad26.COV2.S COVID-19 vaccine or a placebo.

The DNA of the CDR3 is TGTGCCAGCAGTTCACCCTCGACAGGGACCCATCAGCCCCAGCATTTT. This codes for CASSSPSTGTHQPQHF. The genes are TRBV28 and TRBJ1-5, with 7 bases matching TRBD1. The junction had 11 bases not matched to a gene; V was cut back by 4 bases and J by 5 bases. Germline V gives CDR1 MDHEN, CDR2 SYDVKM. The CDR3 sequence is 16 residues long.

V gene TRBV7-3 combines with J gene TRBJ2-1, with TRBD1 as a possible D gene (6 bases). V lost 1 base to trimming and J lost 3 bases, with 13 bases between them. CDR1 SGHTA and CDR2 FQGTGA come from the germline V gene. The CDR3 runs 16 residues. CDR3 in amino acids: CASSLSDRQVYNEQFF. In DNA form, the CDR3 reads TGTGCCAGCAGCTTAAGCGACAGGCAGGTCTACAATGAGCAGTTCTTC. Using reference TRBV7-3 and TRBJ2-1 for the parts outside the CDR3, the full variable domain is GAGVSQTPSNKVTEKGKYVELRCDPISGHTALYWYRQSLGQGPEFLIYFQGTGAADDSGLPNDRFFAVRPEGSVSTLKIQRTERGDSAVYLCASSLSDRQVYNEQFFGPGTRLTVL.

In this sample, this clone turned up a few times. This sequence joins TRBV3-1 (or the pseudogene TRBV3-2) and TRBJ2-3; a possible D gene is TRBD2 (7 bases). V was trimmed by 4 bases and J by 2 bases, leaving 13 bases between them. The V gene's germline CDR1 is LGHDT and CDR2 YNNKEL (reference sequence). The CDR3 runs to 15 residues. The CDR3 loop reads CASSRLAGATDTQYF. DNA for the CDR3: TGTGCCAGCAGCCGTCTCGCGGGGGCCACAGATACGCAGTATTTT.

This sequence joins TRBV11-1 and TRBJ2-1; D remains unclear. Germline loops: CDR1 SGHAT, CDR2 FQDESV (reference sequence). V lost 5 bases, J lost 3 bases, and 17 bases lay in between. This CDR3 comprises 16 residues. The CDR3 loop is CASSQNTRLVYNEQFF. The CDR3 DNA sequence: TGTGCCAGCAGCCAAAACACCAGGCTAGTCTACAATGAGCAGTTCTTC.

The chain has TRBV28 and TRBJ1-4, with TRBD1 as a possible D gene (6 bases). Trimming removed 6 bases at V and 6 bases at J, with 14 bases between. The CDR3 loop spans 14 amino acids. CDR1 is MDHEN and CDR2 is SYDVKM in the germline V gene. The CDR3 spells CASSFDRRHEKLFF. The CDR3 region has the DNA TGTGCCAGCAGCTTCGACAGGAGGCATGAAAAACTGTTTTTT.

V usage is TRBV27 and J usage is TRBJ1-6; maybe TRBD1 (5 bases). The CDR3 extends over 15 amino acids. V lost 6 bases to trimming and J lost 2 bases, with 11 bases between them. Germline V CDR1 and CDR2: MNHEY, SMNVEV (reference sequence). Here the CDR3 DNA reads TGTGCCAGCAGACCAGACAGTGCCTATAATTCACCCCTCCACTTT. It codes for CASRPDSAYNSPLHF.

V and J are TRBV18 and TRBJ1-5, with unresolved D. From germline, CDR1 is KGHSH and CDR2 LQKENI. Trimming pared 2 bases from V and 3 bases from J, leaving 8 bases between. This CDR3 has 14 residues. The CDR3 DNA reads as TGTGCCAGCTCACCAGACGGACCCAATCAGCCCCAGCATTTT. The encoded protein is CASSPDGPNQPQHF.

V gene TRBV5-4 combines with J gene TRBJ2-1; TRBD2 agrees at 9 bases. Germline CDR1 SGHNT, CDR2 YYREEE (reference sequence). V shed 4 bases, J shed 7 bases, and the junction held 18 bases outside the gene matches. The CDR3 sequence is 18 residues long. CDR3 bases: TGTGCCAGCAGCGGGGGGGCAGCGGGAGGCCTTACATTAAATGAGCAGTTCTTC. This codes for CASSGGAAGGLTLNEQFF.

The chain couples TRBV18 to TRBJ1-1; D perhaps matches TRBD1 (6 bases). CDR3 size: 13 residues. The germline V gene encodes CDR1 KGHSH and CDR2 LQKENI. Deletions cut 5 bases from V and 8 bases from J, with 15 bases between. The CDR3 bases are TGTGCCAGCTCATCCGGACAGAGCCTGGAAGCTTTCTTT. Amino acid sequence: CASSSGQSLEAFF.

The chain carries TRBV12-3 or TRBV12-4 and TRBJ2-3; D gene unclear. The ends were cut back, 5 bases at V and 0 bases at J, with 6 bases in the middle. This CDR3 comprises 13 residues. CDR3 nucleotides: TGTGCCAGCAGTCTTCACAGCACAGATACGCAGTATTTT. Its translation is CASSLHSTDTQYF.

The chain couples TRBV2 to TRBJ1-5; D unresolved. V shed 6 bases and J shed 8 bases, with 17 bases lying between them. The CDR3 covers 14 residues. The germline V gene encodes CDR1 SNHLY and CDR2 FYNNEI. The CDR3 here is CASRRRPGREPQHF. CDR3 nucleotide sequence: TGTGCCAGCAGGCGGCGGCCAGGCCGAGAGCCCCAGCATTTT.

This clone was observed a few times. The J gene is TRBJ2-5, the V gene TRBV24-1; D may be TRBD1 or TRBD2 (7 bases each). The germline gives CDR1 KGHDR, CDR2 SFDVKD. The CDR3 length is 14 residues. The V and J ends lost 5 bases and 5 bases respectively, with 14 bases between them. The CDR3 bases are TGTGCCACCAGTGGCCAGGGGGGGTTCGAGACCCAGTACTTC. Translated, it gives CATSGQGGFETQYF.

The CDR3 loop reads CASSVEGRGDTQYF. CDR3 nucleotides: TGTGCCAGCAGCGTAGAAGGGAGAGGGGATACGCAGTATTTT. This chain uses TRBV9 with TRBJ2-3, with D possibly TRBD2 on 5 matching bases. In germline, CDR1 is SGDLS, CDR2 YYNGEE. The CDR3 totals 14 residues. V was shortened by 0 bases and J by 6 bases, with 11 bases between the two germline ends.

This sequence joins TRBV12-3 or TRBV12-4 and TRBJ2-7, with D unresolved. The CDR3 covers 13 residues. The germline V and J ends were trimmed by 6 bases and 4 bases, with 13 bases remaining between them. This chain's CDR3 is CASSSQNFYEQYF. Written as DNA, the CDR3 is TGTGCCAGCAGCAGCCAAAACTTTTACGAGCAGTACTTC.

The rearrangement links TRBV28 to TRBJ1-6, with 10 bases fitting TRBD1. The length of the CDR3 is 16 residues. Germline trimming cut 4 bases from V and 6 bases from J; bases unmatched to any gene: 6. Germline V gene sequence: CDR1 MDHEN, CDR2 SYDVKM. The CDR3 is CASSYDRGLGNSPLHF. In nucleotides, the CDR3 is TGTGCCAGCAGTTACGACAGGGGGCTAGGTAATTCACCCCTCCACTTT.

The V and J genes are TRBV30 and TRBJ2-3; unclear D gene. V lost 0 bases and J lost 2, with 6 bases in between. CDR1 and CDR2 (germline): GTSNPN, SVGIG (reference sequence). CDR3 length equals 13 residues. In nucleotides, the CDR3 is TGTGCCTGGAGTGTACATTCCACAGATACGCAGTATTTT. Protein sequence: CAWSVHSTDTQYF.

This clone has a single count. V gene TRBV19 combines with J gene TRBJ1-2; D remains ambiguous. The CDR3 length is 13 residues. Germline values: CDR1 LNHDA, CDR2 SQIVND (reference sequence). V lost 4 bases, J lost 5 bases, and 11 bases lay in between. Here the CDR3 reads CASSTGGQYGYTF. The CDR3 DNA reads TGTGCCAGTAGTACCGGCGGGCAGTATGGCTACACCTTC.

V is TRBV28 and J is TRBJ1-1, with 10 bases fitting TRBD1. The germline V gene has CDR1 MDHEN and CDR2 SYDVKM. CDR3 size: 13 residues. V was clipped by 9 bases and J by 1 base; unmatched bases: 2. CDR3 sequence: CASRDRGNTEAFF. The CDR3 region has the DNA TGTGCCAGTAGGGACAGGGGGAACACTGAAGCTTTCTTT.

This clone has a single count. The J gene is TRBJ1-1, the V gene TRBV24-1; D not certain. Trimming stripped 2 bases from V and 6 bases from J, with 9 bases between. Per germline, CDR1 KGHDR and CDR2 SFDVKD. The CDR3 runs to 13 residues. The CDR3 protein is CATSDSAVAEAFF. CDR3 coding DNA: TGTGCCACCAGTGATTCGGCAGTTGCTGAAGCTTTCTTT.

This chain joins TRBV20-1 and TRBJ2-7; 8 nucleotides match TRBD2. The CDR3 has 17 amino acids. Germline assignment: CDR1 DFQATT and CDR2 SNEGSKA (reference sequence). V lost 3 bases to trimming and J lost 1 base; unmatched junction nucleotides: 14. In nucleotides, the CDR3 is TGCAGTGCTAGTCCCCCCAGCGGGGGAATCATATCCTACGAGCAGTACTTC. It encodes CSASPPSGGIISYEQYF.

The chain links TRBV5-1 to TRBJ2-1, with 8 bases lining up with TRBD2. The CDR3 has 16 residues. The V gene end was trimmed by 4 bases and the J gene end by 0 bases; junction bases not matched to a gene: 6. The germline CDR1 and CDR2 sequences are SGHRS and YFSETQ. Here the CDR3 DNA reads TGCGCCAGCAGCCAAGGCAGCGGGAGCTCCTACAATGAGCAGTTCTTC. This translates into CASSQGSGSSYNEQFF. The whole variable domain, remainder taken from reference TRBV5-1 and TRBJ2-1, is KAGVTQTPRYLIKTRGQQVTLSCSPISGHRSVSWYQQTPGQGLQFLFEYFSETQRNKGNFPGRFSGRQFSNSRSEMNVSTLELGDSALYLCASSQGSGSSYNEQFFGPGTRLTVL.

The chain has TRBV28 and TRBJ2-7, with 8 bases that match TRBD2. Trimming cost V 3 bases and J 3 bases; bases outside gene matches: 10. There are 16 residues in the CDR3. The germline gives CDR1 MDHEN, CDR2 SYDVKM. This CDR3 reads CASSFPSAGGVYEQYF. The CDR3 DNA is TGTGCCAGCAGTTTCCCCAGCGCGGGGGGTGTCTACGAGCAGTACTTC.

This clone was found once. J is TRBJ2-1 and V is TRBV7-9, with 16 bases lining up with TRBD2. The CDR3 is made up of 17 amino acids. From germline, CDR1 is SEHNR and CDR2 FQNEAQ (reference sequence). With 1 base clipped from V and 9 bases from J, the junction kept 6 bases outside the gene matches. CDR3 amino acids: CASSLGGGLAGGLEQFF. The CDR3, as DNA: TGTGCCAGCAGCTTAGGAGGGGGACTAGCGGGAGGGCTTGAGCAGTTCTTC.

The chain links TRBV15 to TRBJ2-1; D remains ambiguous. The germline CDR1 and CDR2 sequences are LNHNV and YYDKDF (reference sequence). V was cut by 3 bases and J by 9 bases, with 9 bases left in between. This CDR3 spans 12 amino acids. CDR3 nucleotide sequence: TGTGCCACCAGCAGGCAGGAAGGTGAGCAGTTCTTC. Its protein product is CATSRQEGEQFF. The entire variable domain, with the rest obtained from reference TRBV15 and TRBJ2-1, is as follows: DAMVIQNPRYQVTQFGKPVTLSCSQTLNHNVMYWYQQKSSQAPKLLFHYYDKDFNNEADTPDNFQSRRPNTSFCFLDIRSPGLGDTAMYLCATSRQEGEQFFGPGTRLTVL.

V usage is TRBV7-2 and J usage is TRBJ2-3; D call uncertain. The CDR3 is 15 residues long. Trimming took 1 base from V and 5 from J, leaving 13 bases between them. Germline V CDR1 and CDR2: SGHTA, FQGNSA. In nucleotides, the CDR3 is TGTGCCAGCAGCTTAGTGTTTACTCTGCAAGATACGCAGTATTTT. Protein product: CASSLVFTLQDTQYF.

V and J are TRBV12-3 or TRBV12-4 and TRBJ1-6, with D unclear. V was pared by 5 bases and J by 6 bases, with 5 bases between. The CDR3 is made up of 12 amino acids. The CDR3 sequence is CASSSSNSPLHF. As DNA, the CDR3 is TGTGCCAGCAGTAGTAGTAATTCACCCCTCCACTTT.

This clone has just a few counts. The CDR3 DNA sequence: TGTGCCATCAGGACTGGGACAGGGGGCGGCTACACCTTC. The encoded protein is CAIRTGTGGGYTF. This chain joins TRBV10-3 and TRBJ1-2; 12 positions agree with TRBD1. The CDR3 totals 13 residues. The ends lost 6 bases at V and 8 bases at J; junction bases unmatched: 4. The germline V gene has CDR1 ENHRY and CDR2 SYGVKD.

This clone was counted a single time. The chain employs TRBV2 and TRBJ1-1; D gene uncertain. From germline, CDR1 is SNHLY and CDR2 FYNNEI. The CDR3 loop spans 14 amino acids. The germline V and J ends were trimmed by 2 bases and 5 bases, with 12 bases remaining between them. The CDR3 loop reads CASSEWARRTEAFF. The CDR3 DNA sequence: TGTGCCAGCAGTGAATGGGCAAGGAGGACTGAAGCTTTCTTT.

The rearrangement joins TRBV15 to TRBJ1-2; D ambiguous. The CDR3 sequence is 13 residues long. Germline V gene sequence: CDR1 LNHNV, CDR2 YYDKDF (reference sequence). Trimming cost V 5 bases and J 2 bases, with 9 bases left between them. The CDR3 region has the DNA TGTGCCACCAGCTTCTTGAAGAACTATGGCTACACCTTC. It yields the protein CATSFLKNYGYTF.

V is TRBV6-6 and J is TRBJ1-1; TRBD1 is a possible D gene (6 bases). Between the trimmed V and J ends, which lost 0 bases and 13 bases, there was a span of 18 bases. The CDR3 has 14 amino acids. CDR1 MNHNY and CDR2 SVGAGI come from the germline V gene (reference sequence). In nucleotides, the CDR3 is TGTGCCAGCAGTTACTCCGGCAGGGGTCCGGAGTGTTTCTTT. Its translation is CASSYSGRGPECFF.

V usage is TRBV7-8 and J usage is TRBJ2-2, with no clear D. V lost 5 bases and J 4 bases, leaving 17 bases between the germline ends. Looked up from germline, CDR1 is SGHVS and CDR2 is FQNEAQ. The CDR3 has 16 residues. DNA for the CDR3: TGTGCCAGCAGCCAACGGACCGTCGGTCTCACCGGGGAGCTGTTTTTT. Amino acid sequence: CASSQRTVGLTGELFF.

Only one count was recorded for this clone. The rearrangement links TRBV5-6 to TRBJ2-1, with 7 positions matching TRBD2. Germline CDR1 is SGHDT and CDR2 is YYEEEE. CDR3 length equals 15 residues. The V and J ends lost 1 base and 2 bases, in that order; junction bases with no gene match: 3. The CDR3: CASSLPGGPYNEQFF. CDR3 in DNA: TGTGCCAGCAGCTTGCCGGGAGGACCCTACAATGAGCAGTTCTTC.